This T cell receptor beta chain stems from a study of shared clonotypes between healthy human individuals. In the naive CD8 group, cells lacked CD45RO and were positively selected for CCR7, so terminally differentiated effector memory CD45RA+ cells were left out. Every immunoSEQ plate was one replicate of a subset's evenly spread DNA. TCRdb's copy holds only in-frame clones and misses some; the assay was immunoSEQ multiplex PCR. There are about 870,000 clones in the sample; approximately 92% occur only once, and under 30% lies in the top ten. With respect to this clone: Its antigen is not identified.

Study results and limitations: Non-shared clonotypes showed lower generation probabilities than clonotypes common to all four donors. What naive subsets generally showed was a larger estimated richness than memory subsets showed.

This TCR derives from a man aged 25-40 years in good health. The sequenced material came from naive CD8+ T cells sorted from blood.

The CDR3: CASSLLVQRERGETQYF. As DNA, the CDR3 is TGTGCCAGCAGTTTATTAGTCCAGCGGGAGAGAGGAGAGACCCAGTACTTC. This chain links TRBV28 with TRBJ2-5, with TRBD2 matching 8 bases. Germline V gene data show CDR1 as MDHEN and CDR2 as SYDVKM. This CDR3 region has 17 residues. V lost 1 base and J lost 4; bases outside the gene matches: 11.